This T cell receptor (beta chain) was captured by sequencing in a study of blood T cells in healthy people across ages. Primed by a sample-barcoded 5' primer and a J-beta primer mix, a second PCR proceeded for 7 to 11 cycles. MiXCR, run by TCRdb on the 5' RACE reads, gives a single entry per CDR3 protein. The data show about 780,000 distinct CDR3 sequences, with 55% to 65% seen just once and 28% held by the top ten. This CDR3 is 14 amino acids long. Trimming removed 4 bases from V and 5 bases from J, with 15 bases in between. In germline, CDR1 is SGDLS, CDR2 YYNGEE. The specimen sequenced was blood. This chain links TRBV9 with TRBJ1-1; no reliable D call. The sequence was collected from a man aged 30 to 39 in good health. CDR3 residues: CASSPHPTGTEAFF. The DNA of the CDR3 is TGTGCCAGCAGCCCCCATCCGACTGGGACTGAAGCTTTCTTT.